This TCR beta chain emerged from a study of blood T cell repertoires in COVID-19. The wider study: PBMCs, B-cell-depleted T cells, or T cells provided the cDNA or gDNA that made up the material.

Those who participated ranged in age from roughly 18 to 89 years and resided in under 25 US areas. Original processing notes: Cell counts per sample came from amplifying reference gene primers. Assay: immunoSEQ multiplex PCR; the TCRdb copy retains only in-frame clones and omits some. The DNA gave D and trimming, while V, J and clone size come from that table. The table includes fewer than 200,000 clones, 70% to 90% detected once. The germline V and J ends were trimmed by 7 bases and 6 bases, with 19 bases remaining between them. There are 15 residues in the CDR3. Germline V gene data show CDR1 as GTSNPN and CDR2 as SVGIG (reference sequence). This clone appeared a single time.

This clonotype was sampled from a woman between 45 and 65 years old who had recovered from COVID-19. Sequences were obtained from PBMCs or T cells enriched from blood (not recorded which). The genes are TRBV30 and TRBJ1-6; D is unclear. The CDR3 DNA follows: TGTGCCTCGCGGACGACCCGGGGAGTTAATTCACCCCTCCACTTT. Protein product: CASRTTRGVNSPLHF.